A single sample is the source of the 22 T cell receptor beta chains below, sequenced in a study of blood T cell repertoires in COVID-19. The repertoire was sequenced with immunoSEQ multiplex PCR; TCRdb's copy has only in-frame clones and lacks some. The table records around 280,000 clones, approximately 86% of them present only once. Material: peripheral blood. The receptor source for this set is a woman between 25 and 40 years old who had recovered from COVID-19.

The chain couples TRBV7-9 to TRBJ2-1, with 14 bases matching TRBD2. Germline V gene sequence: CDR1 SEHNR, CDR2 FQNEAQ (reference sequence). V was clipped by 8 bases and J by 9 bases; unmatched bases: 12. The CDR3 runs to 16 residues. CDR3 loop: CASVPPGLAGELEQFF. Here the CDR3 DNA reads TGTGCCAGCGTCCCTCCGGGACTAGCGGGAGAACTTGAGCAGTTCTTC.

This clone has only a few counts. This chain joins TRBV4-3 and TRBJ1-3; D is unclear. The germline gives CDR1 LGHNA, CDR2 YSLEER. The CDR3 is made up of 15 amino acids. V lost 0 bases and J 1 base, leaving 7 bases between the germline ends. The CDR3 reads CASSQDIGSGNTIYF. For the CDR3, the DNA is TGCGCCAGCAGCCAAGATATCGGGTCTGGAAACACCATATATTTT.

The gene calls are TRBV6-5 and TRBJ2-2; D may be TRBD2 (5 bases). V lost 6 bases, J lost 4 bases, and 12 bases lay in between. The CDR3 totals 14 residues. The V gene's germline CDR1 is MNHEY and CDR2 SVGAGI. In DNA form, the CDR3 reads TGTGCCAGCAGCCGAGACCGGGGCACCGGGGAGCTGTTTTTT. This codes for CASSRDRGTGELFF.

The J gene is TRBJ1-4, the V gene TRBV25-1; D remains ambiguous. CDR1 and CDR2 (germline): MGHDK, SYGVNS. This CDR3 is built from 11 residues. V gave up 4 bases and J gave up 6 bases, with 3 bases separating them. The CDR3 sequence: CASSGDEKLFF. CDR3 sequence (DNA): TGTGCCAGCAGTGGAGATGAAAAACTGTTTTTT.

This chain connects TRBV27 to TRBJ1-6; 9 bases line up with TRBD1. This CDR3 has 14 residues. Germline CDR1 is MNHEY and CDR2 is SMNVEV (reference sequence). The junction had 5 bases not matched to a gene; V was cut back by 6 bases and J by 8 bases. CDR3 bases: TGTGCCAGCAGACCGGGACAGGGTGATTCACCCCTCCACTTT. This sequence encodes CASRPGQGDSPLHF.

This chain uses TRBV29-1 with TRBJ2-5; D may be TRBD1 (6 bases). The CDR3 runs 11 residues. CDR1 and CDR2 (germline): SQVTM, ANQGSEA. Trimming shortened V by 4 bases and J by 7 bases, and 10 bases separated the two germline ends. The CDR3 sequence: CSVGEQGTQYF. Written as DNA, the CDR3 is TGCAGCGTTGGGGAACAGGGGACCCAGTACTTC.

The chain carries TRBV19 and TRBJ1-2, with 9 bases aligning to TRBD1. The germline gives CDR1 LNHDA, CDR2 SQIVND (reference sequence). The CDR3 loop spans 14 amino acids. Germline trimming cut 2 bases from V and 10 bases from J; bases unmatched to any gene: 8. The CDR3 sequence: CASSISGQGYIYTF. CDR3 bases: TGTGCCAGTAGTATATCGGGACAGGGATATATCTACACCTTC.

The rearrangement uses TRBV19 and TRBJ2-1, with TRBD1 matching 9 bases. V shed 5 bases, J shed 2 bases, and the junction held 4 bases outside the gene matches. Germline loops: CDR1 LNHDA, CDR2 SQIVND (reference sequence). This CDR3 comprises 15 residues. This CDR3 is CASSLQGAAYNEQFF. CDR3 DNA sequence: TGTGCCAGTAGTCTACAGGGGGCGGCCTACAATGAGCAGTTCTTC.

This chain connects TRBV19 to TRBJ2-7; 8 positions agree with TRBD2. From germline, CDR1 is LNHDA and CDR2 SQIVND (reference sequence). The CDR3 is made up of 15 amino acids. Germline trimming cut 3 bases from V and 2 bases from J; bases unmatched to any gene: 6. CDR3 nucleotides: TGTGCCAGTAGTATCGGGACTAGAGGAACCTACGAGCAGTACTTC. Its protein product is CASSIGTRGTYEQYF.

The V and J genes are TRBV3-1 (or the pseudogene TRBV3-2) and TRBJ1-2, with 10 positions matching TRBD1. The V gene end was trimmed by 5 bases and the J gene end by 2 bases; junction bases not matched to a gene: 2. The CDR3 is made up of 14 amino acids. CDR1 LGHDT and CDR2 YNNKEL come from the germline V gene (reference sequence). This chain's CDR3 is CASSVDRGNYGYTF. In DNA, the CDR3 is TGTGCCAGCAGCGTGGACAGGGGGAACTATGGCTACACCTTC.

The chain's CDR3 is CAWSAPGGYTF. The CDR3 region has the DNA TGTGCCTGGAGTGCCCCGGGTGGCTACACCTTC. V gene TRBV30 combines with J gene TRBJ1-2; D ambiguous. This CDR3 comprises 11 residues. Germline-derived CDR1 and CDR2 are GTSNPN and SVGIG (reference sequence). Trimming stripped 1 base from V and 7 bases from J, with 7 bases between. Based on the CDR3 plus reference TRBV30 and TRBJ1-2, the full variable domain is SQTIHQWPATLVQPVGSPLSLECTVEGTSNPNLYWYRQAAGRGLQLLFYSVGIGQISSEVPQNLSASRPQDRQFILSSKKLLLSDSGFYLCAWSAPGGYTFGSGTRLTVV.

The chain has TRBV29-1 and TRBJ2-7; 9 bases align to TRBD2. CDR3 length: 14 amino acids. In germline, CDR1 is SQVTM, CDR2 ANQGSEA. The V and J ends lost 4 bases and 3 bases, in that order; junction bases with no gene match: 7. CDR3 loop: CSVAGLAGFYEQYF. CDR3 bases: TGCAGCGTTGCTGGGCTAGCGGGATTCTACGAGCAGTACTTC.

This rearrangement joins TRBV5-6 to TRBJ1-4; 8 nucleotides line up with TRBD1. This CDR3 comprises 16 residues. J was trimmed by 2 bases and V by 0 bases; bases with no gene match: 3. From germline, CDR1 is SGHDT and CDR2 YYEEEE. The CDR3 nucleotides read TGTGCCAGCAGCTTGGCTTCAGGGGGCACTAATGAAAAACTGTTTTTT. Translated: CASSLASGGTNEKLFF.

This clone was observed once. The rearrangement joins TRBV28 to TRBJ1-4; possible D gene TRBD1, 5 bases. Germline CDR1 and CDR2: MDHEN and SYDVKM. Deletions cut 8 bases from V and 2 bases from J, with 18 bases between. This CDR3 is built from 16 residues. CDR3 DNA: TGTGCCAGCGCGTGGGGCAGGGAGGGTACTAATGAAAAACTGTTTTTT. It codes for CASAWGREGTNEKLFF.

The chain has TRBV5-1 and TRBJ2-3; TRBD2 matches 9 bases. The CDR3 length is 15 residues. Germline trimming cut 4 bases from V and 4 bases from J; bases unmatched to any gene: 7. Germline V lookup: CDR1 SGHRS, CDR2 YFSETQ. The CDR3: CASSPSGMIADTQYF. The CDR3 coding sequence is TGCGCCAGCAGCCCTAGCGGGATGATCGCAGATACGCAGTATTTT.

The gene calls are TRBV27 and TRBJ2-3, with TRBD1 matching over 8 bases. This CDR3 is built from 15 residues. The V gene's germline CDR1 is MNHEY and CDR2 SMNVEV (reference sequence). V dropped 6 bases and J dropped 13; count of bases not matched to a gene: 18. In DNA form, the CDR3 reads TGTGCCAGCAGGGGGCGGACAGGGAAAAAAGGAGGAGAGTATTTT. It specifies CASRGRTGKKGGEYF.

CDR3 in amino acids: CASSLFPGGPYEQYF. CDR3 bases: TGTGCCAGCAGTTTATTTCCGGGAGGGCCGTACGAGCAGTACTTC. This rearrangement joins TRBV27 to TRBJ2-7; TRBD2 matches 8 bases. CDR1 and CDR2 (germline): MNHEY, SMNVEV (reference sequence). The CDR3 extends over 15 amino acids. J lost 4 bases, V lost 1 base, and 6 bases had no gene match.

The gene calls are TRBV28 and TRBJ2-7; maybe TRBD2 (5 bases). Germline V gene data show CDR1 as MDHEN and CDR2 as SYDVKM. Trimming shortened V by 5 bases and J by 1 base, and 15 bases separated the two germline ends. The CDR3 is 15 amino acids. The CDR3 loop reads CASSTPGSGSYEQYF. The CDR3 DNA sequence: TGTGCCAGCAGTACCCCGGGGTCTGGTTCCTACGAGCAGTACTTC. Using reference TRBV28 and TRBJ2-7 for the parts outside the CDR3, the full variable domain is DVKVTQSSRYLVKRTGEKVFLECVQDMDHENMFWYRQDPGLGLRLIYFSYDVKMKEKGDIPEGYSVSREKKERFSLILESASTNQTSMYLCASSTPGSGSYEQYFGPGTRLTVT.

The V gene is TRBV7-2, the J gene TRBJ2-3, with 7 bases identical to TRBD2. CDR1 is SGHTA, CDR2 FQGNSA, per germline. V dropped 3 bases and J dropped 2; count of bases not matched to a gene: 8. There are 16 residues in the CDR3. The chain's CDR3 is CASSLLTAGNTDTQYF. CDR3 sequence (DNA): TGTGCCAGCAGCTTGCTCACAGCGGGAAACACAGATACGCAGTATTTT. The full variable domain, completed using reference TRBV7-2 and TRBJ2-3, is GAGVSQSPSNKVTEKGKDVELRCDPISGHTALYWYRQSLGQGLEFLIYFQGNSAPDKSGLPSDRFSAERTGGSVSTLTIQRTQQEDSAVYLCASSLLTAGNTDTQYFGPGTRLTVL.

The chain carries TRBV28 and TRBJ1-5, with D perhaps matching TRBD1 (5 bases). From germline, CDR1 is MDHEN and CDR2 SYDVKM. This CDR3 region has 15 residues. V was clipped by 1 base and J by 5 bases, with 12 bases between them. The CDR3 DNA is TGTGCCAGCAGTTTATATGACAGAATTTATCAGCCCCAGCATTTT. This encodes CASSLYDRIYQPQHF. The whole variable domain, filled in from reference TRBV28 and TRBJ1-5, reads DVKVTQSSRYLVKRTGEKVFLECVQDMDHENMFWYRQDPGLGLRLIYFSYDVKMKEKGDIPEGYSVSREKKERFSLILESASTNQTSMYLCASSLYDRIYQPQHFGDGTRLSIL.

The chain couples TRBV6-5 to TRBJ2-2, with 8 bases fitting TRBD2. Germline V gene data show CDR1 as MNHEY and CDR2 as SVGAGI. The CDR3 consists of 14 residues. The trim removed 6 bases at V and 4 bases at J, leaving 4 bases unmatched. Written as DNA, the CDR3 is TGTGCCAGCAGACGACTAGCGCCCACCGGGGAGCTGTTTTTT. Translation gives CASRRLAPTGELFF.

With regard to this clone: This sample includes further DNA sequences coding for the same CDR3. The gene calls are TRBV7-9 and TRBJ2-7; 9 bases match TRBD1. Looked up from germline, CDR1 is SEHNR and CDR2 is FQNEAQ (reference sequence). The CDR3 length is 14 residues. With V trimmed by 4 bases and J by 2 bases, 3 bases remained unmatched. CDR3 residues: CASSSDRGTYEQYF. The DNA for the CDR3 is TGTGCCAGCAGCTCAGACAGGGGGACCTACGAGCAGTACTTC.